The rows below give T cell receptor beta chains drawn from one sample of a study of control samples from healthy donors and cancer patients. Repertoires were generated with immunoSEQ multiplex PCR, while TCRdb's copy carries only in-frame clones and drops some. The table lists some 120,000 clones, around 86% of them singletons. Sequenced: blood. Source of these receptors: a man aged 35 to 55 in good health. The CDR3 runs from the conserved cysteine through the conserved F or W. The D gene is left open where the match is weak. Clone size appears in some rows only: once, few, many, or a class for an expanded clone.

V gene: TRBV29-1; clone size: NA; J gene: TRBJ1-1; D gene: NA; CDR3 length: 13; CDR3 protein: CSARGGLNTEAFF; CDR3 DNA: TGCAGCGCCCGAGGAGGTCTGAACACTGAAGCTTTCTTT
V gene: TRBV7-8; clone size: NA; J gene: TRBJ2-7; D gene: NA; CDR3 length: 13; CDR3 protein: CASSSRTGKGQYF; CDR3 DNA: TGTGCCAGCAGCTCACGTACGGGGAAGGGGCAGTACTTC
V gene: TRBV5-1; clone size: NA; J gene: TRBJ1-4; D gene: NA; CDR3 length: 14; CDR3 protein: CASSQGSANEKLFF; CDR3 DNA: TGCGCCAGCAGCCAGGGGTCGGCTAATGAAAAACTGTTTTTT
V gene: TRBV27; clone size: NA; J gene: TRBJ1-5; D gene: NA; CDR3 length: 13; CDR3 protein: CASSLVVNQPQHF; CDR3 DNA: TGTGCCAGCAGTTTAGTGGTCAATCAGCCCCAGCATTTT
V gene: TRBV6-4; clone size: NA; J gene: TRBJ1-1; D gene: TRBD1; CDR3 length: 18; CDR3 protein: CASSVPGQGIRGYTEAFF; CDR3 DNA: TGTGCCAGCAGCGTCCCGGGACAGGGGATTCGCGGGTACACTGAAGCTTTCTTT
V gene: TRBV21-1; clone size: NA; J gene: TRBJ2-2; D gene: NA; CDR3 length: 17; CDR3 protein: CASSPRTAHSFTGELFF; CDR3 DNA: TGTGCCAGCAGCCCGCGGACCGCTCACTCATTCACCGGGGAGCTGTTTTTT
V gene: TRBV7-7; clone size: once; J gene: TRBJ2-7; D gene: NA; CDR3 length: 15; CDR3 protein: CASSLRRGSPYEQYF; CDR3 DNA: TGTGCCAGCAGCTTAAGGAGGGGGTCTCCCTACGAGCAGTACTTC
V gene: TRBV12-3/TRBV12-4; clone size: NA; J gene: TRBJ1-1; D gene: NA; CDR3 length: 13; CDR3 protein: CASSYTRRTEAFF; CDR3 DNA: TGTGCCAGCAGTTACACCCGTCGGACTGAAGCTTTCTTT
V gene: TRBV18; clone size: NA; J gene: TRBJ1-2; D gene: NA; CDR3 length: 15; CDR3 protein: CASSPSATGAGGYTF; CDR3 DNA: TGTGCCAGCTCACCATCTGCGACAGGCGCTGGGGGCTACACCTTC
V gene: TRBV7-9; clone size: NA; J gene: TRBJ2-7; D gene: NA; CDR3 length: 14; CDR3 protein: CASSLGTKTYEQYF; CDR3 DNA: TGTGCCAGCAGCTTAGGGACAAAGACCTACGAGCAGTACTTC
V gene: TRBV2; clone size: NA; J gene: TRBJ1-4; D gene: NA; CDR3 length: 12; CDR3 protein: CASSERSEKLFF; CDR3 DNA: TGTGCCAGCAGTGAGCGTAGTGAAAAACTGTTTTTT
V gene: TRBV4-3; clone size: NA; J gene: TRBJ1-1; D gene: NA; CDR3 length: 14; CDR3 protein: CASSQVVRGAEAFF; CDR3 DNA: TGCGCCAGCAGCCAAGTAGTCAGGGGTGCTGAAGCTTTCTTT
V gene: TRBV7-9; clone size: NA; J gene: TRBJ1-2; D gene: NA; CDR3 length: 14; CDR3 protein: CASSLASRTYGYTF; CDR3 DNA: TGTGCCAGCAGCTTAGCCTCCAGAACCTATGGCTACACCTTC
V gene: TRBV7-2; clone size: NA; J gene: TRBJ2-4; D gene: TRBD2; CDR3 length: 16; CDR3 protein: CASSPAGGPGQNIQYF; CDR3 DNA: TGTGCCAGCAGCCCAGCGGGGGGGCCGGGGCAAAACATTCAGTACTTC
V gene: TRBV12-3/TRBV12-4; clone size: NA; J gene: TRBJ1-4; D gene: NA; CDR3 length: 12; CDR3 protein: CASSPELEKLFF; CDR3 DNA: TGTGCCAGTAGCCCCGAACTTGAAAAACTGTTTTTT
V gene: TRBV13; clone size: NA; J gene: TRBJ1-2; D gene: NA; CDR3 length: 15; CDR3 protein: CASSLGTAVNYGYTF; CDR3 DNA: TGTGCCAGCAGCTTAGGAACAGCCGTGAACTATGGCTACACCTTC
V gene: TRBV2; clone size: NA; J gene: TRBJ1-3; D gene: NA; CDR3 length: 14; CDR3 protein: CASSVFRAGNTIYF; CDR3 DNA: TGTGCCAGCAGTGTTTTCAGGGCGGGAAACACCATATATTTT
V gene: TRBV5-4; clone size: once; J gene: TRBJ2-4; D gene: NA; CDR3 length: 19; CDR3 protein: CASSSVGRGRILAKNIQYF; CDR3 DNA: TGTGCCAGCAGCTCAGTAGGCAGGGGAAGGATCCTAGCCAAAAACATTCAGTACTTC
V gene: TRBV11-2; clone size: NA; J gene: TRBJ1-1; D gene: NA; CDR3 length: 14; CDR3 protein: CASSSRGLGTEAFF; CDR3 DNA: TGTGCCAGCAGCTCAAGGGGCCTCGGCACTGAAGCTTTCTTT
V gene: TRBV6-6; clone size: NA; J gene: TRBJ2-7; D gene: NA; CDR3 length: 11; CDR3 protein: CASRRDYEQYF; CDR3 DNA: TGTGCCAGCCGCAGGGACTACGAGCAGTACTTC
V gene: TRBV24-1; clone size: NA; J gene: TRBJ2-3; D gene: TRBD1; CDR3 length: 19; CDR3 protein: CATSDPGSGTGFSTDTQYF; CDR3 DNA: TGTGCCACCAGTGATCCGGGGTCCGGGACAGGCTTTTCCACAGATACGCAGTATTTT
V gene: TRBV9; clone size: NA; J gene: TRBJ1-5; D gene: NA; CDR3 length: 15; CDR3 protein: CASSRGDSYNQPQHF; CDR3 DNA: TGTGCCAGCAGCAGGGGCGACAGTTACAATCAGCCCCAGCATTTT
V gene: TRBV12-3/TRBV12-4; clone size: NA; J gene: TRBJ1-1; D gene: NA; CDR3 length: 13; CDR3 protein: CASSWGTDTEAFF; CDR3 DNA: TGTGCCAGCAGTTGGGGTACAGACACTGAAGCTTTCTTT
V gene: TRBV4-3; clone size: NA; J gene: TRBJ2-3; D gene: NA; CDR3 length: 17; CDR3 protein: CASSQDGADLLPDTQYF; CDR3 DNA: TGCGCCAGCAGCCAAGATGGCGCGGATCTCCTCCCAGATACGCAGTATTTT
V gene: TRBV6-2/TRBV6-3; clone size: NA; J gene: TRBJ1-2; D gene: TRBD1; CDR3 length: 15; CDR3 protein: CASSHDRVGNYGYTF; CDR3 DNA: TGTGCCAGCAGTCACGACAGGGTCGGAAACTATGGCTACACCTTC
V gene: TRBV5-1; clone size: NA; J gene: TRBJ2-1; D gene: NA; CDR3 length: 15; CDR3 protein: CASSPSVRGVNEQFF; CDR3 DNA: TGCGCCAGCAGCCCGTCAGTCCGGGGAGTGAATGAGCAGTTCTTC
V gene: TRBV5-8; clone size: NA; J gene: TRBJ1-3; D gene: NA; CDR3 length: 16; CDR3 protein: CASSLALGISGNTIYF; CDR3 DNA: TGTGCCAGCAGCTTGGCCTTGGGGATCTCTGGAAACACCATATATTTT
V gene: TRBV9; clone size: NA; J gene: TRBJ1-3; D gene: NA; CDR3 length: 14; CDR3 protein: CASSPLGGGNTIYF; CDR3 DNA: TGTGCCAGCAGCCCCCTTGGAGGAGGAAACACCATATATTTT
V gene: TRBV6-2/TRBV6-3; clone size: NA; J gene: TRBJ2-1; D gene: NA; CDR3 length: 19; CDR3 protein: CASSYSVRGGAYSYNEQFF; CDR3 DNA: TGTGCCAGCAGTTACTCTGTACGTGGGGGGGCCTACTCCTACAATGAGCAGTTCTTC
V gene: TRBV4-1; clone size: NA; J gene: TRBJ1-1; D gene: NA; CDR3 length: 15; CDR3 protein: CASSQVSGANTEAFF; CDR3 DNA: TGCGCCAGCAGCCAAGTGTCTGGGGCTAACACTGAAGCTTTCTTT
V gene: TRBV2; clone size: NA; J gene: TRBJ1-2; D gene: TRBD1; CDR3 length: 14; CDR3 protein: CASSDRGQDYGYTF; CDR3 DNA: TGTGCCAGCAGTGACAGGGGGCAAGACTATGGCTACACCTTC
V gene: TRBV12-3/TRBV12-4; clone size: NA; J gene: TRBJ2-7; D gene: NA; CDR3 length: 13; CDR3 protein: CASSSDISYEQYF; CDR3 DNA: TGTGCCAGCAGTTCTGATATATCCTACGAGCAGTACTTC
V gene: TRBV19; clone size: once; J gene: TRBJ2-7; D gene: TRBD1; CDR3 length: 16; CDR3 protein: CASGIRPGQGNLKQYF; CDR3 DNA: TGTGCCAGCGGCATCCGCCCGGGACAGGGAAATTTGAAGCAGTACTTC
V gene: TRBV7-2; clone size: NA; J gene: TRBJ1-6; D gene: NA; CDR3 length: 15; CDR3 protein: CASSSAGQNNSPLHF; CDR3 DNA: TGTGCCAGCAGCTCAGCGGGACAAAATAATTCACCCCTCCACTTT
V gene: TRBV4-3; clone size: NA; J gene: TRBJ2-3; D gene: TRBD2; CDR3 length: 16; CDR3 protein: CASSQDPAGDADTQYF; CDR3 DNA: TGCGCCAGCAGCCAAGATCCGGCGGGGGACGCAGATACGCAGTATTTT
V gene: TRBV25-1; clone size: NA; J gene: TRBJ1-1; D gene: NA; CDR3 length: 12; CDR3 protein: CASRWGDTEAFF; CDR3 DNA: TGTGCCAGCAGATGGGGGGATACTGAAGCTTTCTTT
V gene: TRBV3-1/TRBV3-2; clone size: NA; J gene: TRBJ2-2; D gene: TRBD1; CDR3 length: 14; CDR3 protein: CASSQGQGAGELFF; CDR3 DNA: TGTGCCAGCAGCCAAGGACAGGGGGCCGGGGAGCTGTTTTTT
V gene: TRBV19; clone size: NA; J gene: TRBJ1-2; D gene: TRBD1; CDR3 length: 13; CDR3 protein: CASSIGTAFGYTF; CDR3 DNA: TGTGCCAGTAGTATTGGGACAGCGTTCGGCTACACCTTC
V gene: TRBV5-4; clone size: NA; J gene: TRBJ1-4; D gene: TRBD1; CDR3 length: 14; CDR3 protein: CASSLTGGGEKLFF; CDR3 DNA: TGTGCCAGCAGCTTGACAGGGGGCGGAGAAAAACTGTTTTTT
V gene: TRBV14; clone size: NA; J gene: TRBJ1-6; D gene: TRBD1; CDR3 length: 16; CDR3 protein: CASSPLQGAYNSPLHF; CDR3 DNA: TGTGCCAGCAGCCCTTTGCAGGGGGCTTATAATTCACCCCTCCACTTT
V gene: TRBV29-1; clone size: NA; J gene: TRBJ2-1; D gene: NA; CDR3 length: 13; CDR3 protein: CSVVAGVWNEQFF; CDR3 DNA: TGCAGCGTTGTGGCAGGGGTTTGGAATGAGCAGTTCTTC
V gene: TRBV19; clone size: NA; J gene: TRBJ1-1; D gene: NA; CDR3 length: 14; CDR3 protein: CASSIGQGNTEAFF; CDR3 DNA: TGTGCCAGTAGCATCGGGCAAGGGAACACTGAAGCTTTCTTT
V gene: TRBV5-6; clone size: NA; J gene: TRBJ1-3; D gene: TRBD1; CDR3 length: 15; CDR3 protein: CASSRPRGHGNTIYF; CDR3 DNA: TGTGCCAGCAGCCGTCCCAGGGGGCATGGAAACACCATATATTTT
V gene: TRBV19; clone size: NA; J gene: TRBJ1-4; D gene: TRBD1; CDR3 length: 13; CDR3 protein: CASGDRGNEKLFF; CDR3 DNA: TGTGCCAGCGGGGACAGGGGGAATGAAAAACTGTTTTTT
V gene: TRBV7-9; clone size: NA; J gene: TRBJ1-2; D gene: NA; CDR3 length: 14; CDR3 protein: CASSFQGGDYGYTF; CDR3 DNA: TGTGCCAGCAGCTTTCAGGGAGGGGACTATGGCTACACCTTC
V gene: TRBV2; clone size: NA; J gene: TRBJ1-1; D gene: TRBD1; CDR3 length: 14; CDR3 protein: CASSRQGANTEAFF; CDR3 DNA: TGTGCCAGCAGCAGACAGGGGGCGAACACTGAAGCTTTCTTT
V gene: TRBV29-1; clone size: NA; J gene: TRBJ1-2; D gene: NA; CDR3 length: 12; CDR3 protein: CSVRTDFSGYTF; CDR3 DNA: TGCAGCGTGAGGACCGACTTCAGTGGCTACACCTTC
V gene: TRBV10-1; clone size: NA; J gene: TRBJ2-7; D gene: NA; CDR3 length: 14; CDR3 protein: CASIEGGQTYEQYF; CDR3 DNA: TGCGCCAGCATTGAGGGGGGACAGACCTACGAGCAGTACTTC
V gene: TRBV7-8; clone size: NA; J gene: TRBJ1-3; D gene: TRBD1; CDR3 length: 16; CDR3 protein: CASSLPGQPSGNTIYF; CDR3 DNA: TGTGCCAGCAGCTTACCGGGACAGCCCTCTGGAAACACCATATATTTT
V gene: TRBV5-1; clone size: NA; J gene: TRBJ2-1; D gene: TRBD2; CDR3 length: 15; CDR3 protein: CASSLASGHYNEQFF; CDR3 DNA: TGCGCCAGCAGCTTGGCTAGCGGGCACTACAATGAGCAGTTCTTC
V gene: TRBV13; clone size: NA; J gene: TRBJ2-2; D gene: TRBD2; CDR3 length: 13; CDR3 protein: CASRRRGIGELFF; CDR3 DNA: TGTGCCAGCAGGCGGCGGGGGATCGGGGAGCTGTTTTTT
V gene: TRBV7-2; clone size: NA; J gene: TRBJ1-5; D gene: NA; CDR3 length: 14; CDR3 protein: CASRQTGRGQPQHF; CDR3 DNA: TGTGCCAGCAGGCAAACAGGGAGGGGTCAGCCCCAGCATTTT
V gene: TRBV2; clone size: NA; J gene: TRBJ2-7; D gene: NA; CDR3 length: 13; CDR3 protein: CASSRGAEYEQYF; CDR3 DNA: TGTGCCAGCTCCCGGGGGGCGGAGTACGAGCAGTACTTC
V gene: TRBV7-6; clone size: once; J gene: TRBJ2-5; D gene: NA; CDR3 length: 16; CDR3 protein: CASSPRQAAYQETQYF; CDR3 DNA: TGTGCCAGCAGCCCCAGACAGGCCGCGTACCAAGAGACCCAGTACTTC
V gene: TRBV4-1; clone size: NA; J gene: TRBJ1-1; D gene: NA; CDR3 length: 15; CDR3 protein: CASSQDPQGNTEAFF; CDR3 DNA: TGCGCCAGCAGCCAAGATCCACAGGGAAACACTGAAGCTTTCTTT
V gene: TRBV11-3; clone size: NA; J gene: TRBJ2-1; D gene: NA; CDR3 length: 14; CDR3 protein: CASSQGGTYGEQFF; CDR3 DNA: TGTGCCAGCAGCCAAGGCGGGACTTACGGTGAGCAGTTCTTC
V gene: TRBV30; clone size: NA; J gene: TRBJ1-6; D gene: NA; CDR3 length: 14; CDR3 protein: CAWGVRAPNSPLHF; CDR3 DNA: TGTGCCTGGGGTGTGCGGGCTCCCAATTCACCCCTCCACTTT
V gene: TRBV5-1; clone size: NA; J gene: TRBJ1-1; D gene: TRBD1; CDR3 length: 15; CDR3 protein: CASSLAVGTVREAFF; CDR3 DNA: TGCGCCAGCAGCTTGGCTGTAGGGACAGTACGGGAAGCTTTCTTT
V gene: TRBV27; clone size: NA; J gene: TRBJ1-5; D gene: TRBD1; CDR3 length: 15; CDR3 protein: CASSDPTGAAQPQHF; CDR3 DNA: TGTGCCAGCAGTGATCCGACAGGGGCGGCTCAGCCCCAGCATTTT